The 22 T cell receptor beta chains below all came from one sample that was sequenced in a study of blood T cell repertoires in COVID-19 (dated by TCRdb to 2018 to 2021). Receptors were amplified or captured by the immunoSEQ multiplex PCR assay. TCRdb's version of the immuneACCESS table is confined to in-frame rearrangements and falls short of the full clone set. An unresolved V gene accounts for under half of the shortfall where checked; the remainder is of unknown origin. This sample comprises fewer than 350,000 clones, roughly nine tenths of them detected only once. The ten largest clones add up to 10% to 15% of the sample. The sample taken for sequencing was peripheral blood. These receptors came from a woman aged 25-40 years with COVID-19, enrolled during active disease.

This clone appeared a single time. This sequence joins TRBV7-8 and TRBJ2-2, with D perhaps matching TRBD2 (5 bases). V was shortened by 5 bases and J by 7 bases, with 14 bases between the two germline ends. The CDR3 sequence is 14 residues long. CDR1 and CDR2 from the germline V gene are SGHVS and FQNEAQ. Here the CDR3 DNA reads TGTGCCAGCAGCCGCCTTTTGAGGGTCGGGGAGCTGTTTTTT. This codes for CASSRLLRVGELFF.

The chain combines TRBV2 with TRBJ2-7; D is perhaps TRBD2 (5 bases). Per germline, CDR1 SNHLY and CDR2 FYNNEI. This CDR3 is built from 11 residues. V lost 8 bases and J lost 4, with 9 bases in between. CDR3 in amino acids: CASVGRYEQYF. The CDR3 bases are TGTGCCAGCGTGGGGAGATACGAGCAGTACTTC.

This sequence joins TRBV7-9 and TRBJ1-6; TRBD1 is a possible D gene (6 bases). V lost 1 base to trimming and J lost 10 bases, with 17 bases between them. This CDR3 has 16 residues. The germline CDR1 and CDR2 sequences are SEHNR and FQNEAQ (reference sequence). The CDR3 DNA sequence: TGTGCCAGCAGCTTAGTACAGGGACGGTTTGGGTCACCCCTCCACTTT. Protein: CASSLVQGRFGSPLHF.

This chain uses TRBV6-5 with TRBJ1-6, with D possibly TRBD1 on 6 matching bases. Trimming left V 10 bases short and J 7 bases short, with 17 bases between. The V gene's germline CDR1 is MNHEY and CDR2 SVGAGI. The CDR3 totals 14 residues. CDR3 DNA sequence: TGTGCCACCTCGGCGGCAGGGGACAATTCACCCCTCCACTTT. Its protein is CATSAAGDNSPLHF.

The chain's CDR3 is CAIPGGAFGGVTQYF. CDR3 in DNA: TGTGCCATCCCCGGGGGGGCGTTCGGCGGAGTGACCCAGTACTTC. The gene calls are TRBV28 and TRBJ2-5; 8 nucleotides match TRBD2. CDR1 and CDR2 (germline): MDHEN, SYDVKM. With 10 bases clipped from V and 7 bases from J, the junction kept 17 bases outside the gene matches. The length of the CDR3 is 15 residues.

The chain has TRBV4-2 and TRBJ2-1; weak D call: TRBD1 (6 bases). This CDR3 spans 15 amino acids. The germline CDR1 and CDR2 sequences are LGHNA and YNFKEQ. V gave up 0 bases and J gave up 6 bases, with 12 bases separating them. The CDR3 DNA sequence: TGTGCCAGCAGCCAAGAGCTGAGGACAGTCAATGAGCAGTTCTTC. It encodes CASSQELRTVNEQFF.

This clone was observed a single time. The V gene is TRBV6-4, the J gene TRBJ2-7, with 8 bases aligning to TRBD1. The germline CDR1 and CDR2 sequences are MRHNA and SNTAGT. This CDR3 contains 13 residues. V gave up 2 bases and J gave up 6 bases; unmatched junction bases: 3. DNA for the CDR3: TGTGCCAGCAGTGACGTGACAGGGGCCGAGCAGTACTTC. Translated: CASSDVTGAEQYF.

The chain has TRBV3-1 (or the pseudogene TRBV3-2) and TRBJ2-7, with 8 nucleotides matching TRBD1. Germline V lookup: CDR1 LGHDT, CDR2 YNNKEL (reference sequence). The ends lost 5 bases at V and 0 bases at J; junction bases unmatched: 6. This CDR3 is built from 15 residues. CDR3 sequence reads: CASSSPGQGSYEQYF. Here the CDR3 DNA reads TGTGCCAGCAGCTCCCCTGGACAGGGCTCCTACGAGCAGTACTTC.

The chain carries TRBV27 and TRBJ1-1, with no clear D. This CDR3 has 15 amino acids. V was pared by 6 bases and J by 0 bases, with 14 bases between. CDR1 is MNHEY and CDR2 is SMNVEV in the germline V gene (reference sequence). The CDR3, as DNA: TGTGCCAGCAGGTTAATTGGAGGGATGAACACTGAAGCTTTCTTT. Protein: CASRLIGGMNTEAFF.

The chain couples TRBV19 to TRBJ2-1, with a tentative D call TRBD1 (6 bases). Germline CDR1 LNHDA, CDR2 SQIVND (reference sequence). V lost 1 base and J 12 bases, leaving 16 bases between the germline ends. The CDR3 sequence is 14 residues long. CDR3 DNA sequence: TGTGCCAGTAGTATAGGCACAGGGTTTATGTGGCAGTTCTTC. Translated: CASSIGTGFMWQFF.

The chain links TRBV19 to TRBJ1-6, with 8 bases identical to TRBD1. In germline, CDR1 is LNHDA, CDR2 SQIVND (reference sequence). This CDR3 comprises 14 residues. After removal of 7 bases from V and 7 bases from J, the junction contained 6 bases not matched to a gene. CDR3 nucleotide sequence: TGTGCCAGTAAGGCAGGGGGCTGGAATTCACCCCTCCACTTT. As protein: CASKAGGWNSPLHF.

This CDR3 reads CASSYYPGYEQYF. DNA for the CDR3: TGTGCCAGCAGTTACTACCCAGGGTACGAGCAGTACTTC. The chain uses TRBV6-5 and TRBJ2-7; D perhaps matches TRBD1 (5 bases). This CDR3 region has 13 residues. Germline CDR1 reads MNHEY; CDR2 reads SVGAGI. V shed 1 base and J shed 4 bases, with 8 bases lying between them.

The chain joins TRBV7-8 to TRBJ1-6; a weak D match, TRBD1 (6 bases). The CDR3 is made up of 15 amino acids. The germline V gene has CDR1 SGHVS and CDR2 FQNEAQ. Trimming shortened V by 5 bases and J by 10 bases, and 18 bases separated the two germline ends. The CDR3 is CASSRVVVGGSPLHF. In nucleotides, the CDR3 is TGTGCCAGCAGCCGAGTGGTCGTAGGGGGATCACCCCTCCACTTT. Full variable domain (remainder filled in from reference TRBV7-8 and TRBJ1-6): GAGVSQSPRYKVAKRGQDVALRCDPISGHVSLFWYQQALGQGPEFLTYFQNEAQLDKSGLPSDRFFAERPEGSVSTLKIQRTQQEDSAVYLCASSRVVVGGSPLHFGNGTRLTVT.

J is TRBJ2-1 and V is TRBV29-1; possible D gene TRBD2, 5 bases. Germline lookup yields CDR1 SQVTM and CDR2 ANQGSEA. The CDR3 is 12 amino acids. The V and J ends lost 7 bases and 15 bases respectively, with 22 bases between them. CDR3 residues: CSARRHSPELFF. CDR3 nucleotides: TGCAGCGCCCGGAGGCACAGCCCTGAGTTGTTCTTC.

The chain employs TRBV4-1 and TRBJ1-1; the D gene is possibly TRBD1 (5 bases). The CDR3 length is 13 residues. Deletions cut 4 bases from V and 8 bases from J, with 14 bases between. Germline V gene data show CDR1 as MGHRA and CDR2 as YSYEKL. CDR3 amino acids: CASSRAQGSEAFF. For the CDR3, the DNA is TGCGCCAGCAGCCGCGCCCAGGGTTCCGAAGCTTTCTTT.

The chain is built from TRBV6-5 and TRBJ1-2; weak D call: TRBD1 (6 bases). V lost 0 bases and J lost 6, with 17 bases in between. The CDR3 consists of 16 residues. The germline CDR1 and CDR2 sequences are MNHEY and SVGAGI. For the CDR3, the DNA is TGTGCCAGCAGTTACTCTGGACAGTTCGTTGGCGATGGCTACACCTTC. Translated: CASSYSGQFVGDGYTF.

The V gene is TRBV9, the J gene TRBJ2-7; possible D gene TRBD1, 6 bases. Germline CDR1 is SGDLS and CDR2 is YYNGEE. V was shortened by 3 bases and J by 1 base, with 8 bases between the two germline ends. This CDR3 comprises 13 residues. The CDR3 coding sequence is TGTGCCAGCAGCGACGGGACATCCTACGAGCAGTACTTC. Residues: CASSDGTSYEQYF.

This chain joins TRBV7-6 and TRBJ2-2; tentatively, D is TRBD2 (6 bases). The germline V and J ends were trimmed by 2 bases and 6 bases, with 13 bases remaining between them. The CDR3 is made up of 15 amino acids. Germline V CDR1 and CDR2: SGHVS, FNYEAQ. The CDR3 sequence is CASSLLGGSPGELFF. Written as DNA, the CDR3 is TGTGCCAGCAGCTTACTCGGGGGAAGCCCCGGGGAGCTGTTTTTT.

This sequence joins TRBV27 and TRBJ2-5, with D unresolved. Between the trimmed V and J ends, which lost 2 bases and 3 bases, there was a span of 7 bases. Looked up from germline, CDR1 is MNHEY and CDR2 is SMNVEV (reference sequence). The CDR3 extends over 13 amino acids. CDR3 sequence: CASSLQAEETQYF. CDR3 nucleotide sequence: TGTGCCAGCAGTTTACAGGCAGAAGAGACCCAGTACTTC.

The J gene is TRBJ2-7, the V gene TRBV12-5, with D maybe TRBD1 (5 bases). The V end lost 8 bases, the J end lost 0 bases, and 14 bases lay between the germline ends. Germline CDR1 and CDR2: LGHNT and FRNRAP. The CDR3 sequence is 14 residues long. CDR3 protein: CASSTGVSSYEQYF. The CDR3 coding sequence is TGTGCTAGTAGCACAGGAGTAAGCTCCTACGAGCAGTACTTC.

The rearrangement joins TRBV19 to TRBJ2-3; 12 bases are shared with TRBD1. V lost 7 bases to trimming and J lost 5 bases; unmatched junction nucleotides: 13. Germline V CDR1 and CDR2: LNHDA, SQIVND (reference sequence). The CDR3 is 17 residues long. This CDR3 is CASIGPLGTGGQDTQYF. The DNA of the CDR3 is TGTGCCAGTATAGGGCCTCTTGGGACAGGGGGCCAAGATACGCAGTATTTT.

The chain is built from TRBV2 and TRBJ1-1, with D uncertain. The V gene lost 2 bases and the J gene lost 5 bases, with 18 bases spanning the gap. Germline V gene sequence: CDR1 SNHLY, CDR2 FYNNEI. This CDR3 comprises 16 residues. The CDR3 DNA is TGTGCCAGCAGTGAACGGGGAGAGGGATTTGGTACTGAAGCTTTCTTT. This translates into CASSERGEGFGTEAFF.